The clone carrying this TCR beta chain was counted a few times. The antigen is unknown. With a J-beta primer mix and a sample-barcoded 5' primer, a second PCR ran about 6 to 11 cycles. Every cDNA was tagged by a template-switch adaptor with 12 random nucleotides. All samples yielded 3 million or more CDR3-containing paired-end reads. MiXCR, applied by TCRdb to the 5' RACE reads, yields one record per CDR3 protein. The sample comprises about 2 million distinct CDR3 sequences, around half of which are singletons, and 2.1% rests with the top ten. The data are from a study of blood T cells in healthy people across ages. Healthy Russian Caucasian donors spanned ages about 6 to 100 years. The germline CDR1 and CDR2 sequences are ENHRY and SYGVKD. The V end was cut by 3 bases, the J end by 5 bases, with 13 bases between. CDR3 length: 14 residues. Findings and limits, study-wide: A strong correlation was seen between TCR beta diversity and naive T cell percentage.

The V call is TRBV10-3, the J call TRBJ2-5; D call uncertain. The sequenced sample consisted of blood. This sequence originates from a woman aged 40 to 50 in good health. The CDR3 bases are TGTGCCATCAGTGACGCCGGACCGAGGGAGACCCAGTACTTC. Its protein product is CAISDAGPRETQYF.